This T cell receptor (beta chain) was documented in a study of shared clonotypes between healthy human individuals. V was pared by 4 bases and J by 7 bases, with 4 bases of the junction left unmatched. Per germline, CDR1 MGHDK and CDR2 SYGVNS. The CDR3 is 14 residues long. Study-level points and caveats: On the whole, naive subsets had larger estimated richness than memory subsets had. In this cohort, only blood was sampled, and tissue repertoires likely differ. Among four donors, about 5% of naive CD4 clonotypes were found in common.

The donors, all of them Caucasian adults, lived in Nashville, Tennessee. The method was immunoSEQ multiplex PCR; TCRdb's version includes in-frame clones alone and lacks a portion of them. This table holds 1,500,000 or so clones, approximately 98.5% found once. This clone has just one count. Antigen unknown. The specimen sequenced was naive CD4+ T cells sorted from blood. Subset noted: CD45RA+ positively selected. The J gene is TRBJ2-2, the V gene TRBV25-1; TRBD1 matches at 9 bases. The receptor was derived from a man aged 30 to 45 in good health. The CDR3 region is CASSVDRGIGELFF. The CDR3 DNA follows: TGTGCCAGCAGTGTGGACAGGGGTATCGGGGAGCTGTTTTTT.